The clone carrying this T cell receptor (beta chain) was observed a handful of times. Its cognate antigen is unknown. PCR employed 60 Vbeta and 13 Jbeta primers. Assay used: immunoSEQ multiplex PCR; TCRdb lists only in-frame clones, some missing. Among tens of thousands of clones listed, around 80% were seen once. This CDR3 is built from 18 residues. Trimming at V came to 6 bases and at J to 2 bases, leaving 14 bases not matched to a gene. Germline-derived CDR1 and CDR2 are MGHRA and YSYEKL. This sample is part of a study of cytomegalovirus exposure and HLA in healthy donors. For the study at large: The early release's HLA-typed donors yielded approximately 85 million unique TCRs. Study-wide results and caveats: Donors belonging to an Asian-associated ancestry cluster reportedly showed fewer N-insertions in productive TCRs than the 666-donor mean, according to what a later analysis found. Specificity for CMV antigens was confirmed in vitro for three of the CMV-associated chains. Certain indistinguishable V segments, among them TRBV6-2 and TRBV6-3, were excluded.

Input material: PBMCs. The clonotype comes from a man aged 40-49 years in good health and CMV-seronegative. V gene TRBV4-1 combines with J gene TRBJ1-5; TRBD1 matches 9 bases. The CDR3 sequence is CASSLTLTGGIRNQPQHF. The DNA for the CDR3 is TGCGCCAGCAGTCTAACCTTGACAGGGGGGATCCGCAATCAGCCCCAGCATTTT.